The clone carrying this T cell receptor beta chain was seen a handful of times. The antigen is not known. The same CDR3 is also encoded by other DNA sequences in this sample. This specimen belongs to a study of shared clonotypes between healthy human individuals. Study-wide context: Three CD4 naive, three CD4 memory, two CD8 naive and one CD8 memory plate were used per donor.

The method was immunoSEQ multiplex PCR; TCRdb's version includes in-frame clones alone and lacks a portion of them. The profile shows more than 2 million clones, approximately 94% of them singletons. Trimming removed 1 base from V and 2 bases from J, with 5 bases in between. CDR1 and CDR2 (germline): SGHAT, FQNNGV. This CDR3 spans 13 amino acids. Study-level findings and limits: Some naive CD4 clonotypes, roughly 5%, turned up in common across a handful of donors. Inspection by rarefaction showed sorted-subset sequencing to be incomplete despite large depth.

What was sequenced was naive CD4+ T cells sorted from blood. The subset is: CD45RA+ positively selected. The chain employs TRBV11-2 and TRBJ1-2; D unresolved. This receptor was obtained from a man between 18 and 29 years old in good health. The CDR3 region has the DNA TGTGCCAGCAGCTTAGGACTAAACTATGGCTACACCTTC. Amino acid sequence: CASSLGLNYGYTF.